This T cell receptor (beta chain) was sequenced in a study of blood T cell repertoires in COVID-19. Study information: Both acute and convalescent COVID-19 samples were obtained from the United States, Italy and Spain. The cDNA or gDNA used as material had been derived from T cells, B-cell-depleted T cells, or PBMCs.

This clone was observed a handful of times. Trimming at V came to 5 bases and at J to 1 base, leaving 4 bases not matched to a gene. The germline V gene encodes CDR1 MDHEN and CDR2 SYDVKM. The CDR3 extends over 14 amino acids. Per the authors' pipeline: Reference gene primer amplification gave estimated nucleated cell counts. Assay: immunoSEQ multiplex PCR; the TCRdb copy retains only in-frame clones and omits some. V, J and clone size derive from that table, while D and trimming were established from the DNA sequence. This sample has approximately 100,000 clones, with around 88% found just once. The chain has TRBV28 and TRBJ1-2, with TRBD1 identical over 7 bases. The source material was peripheral blood. The sequence derives from a human donor with acute or convalescent COVID-19. The donor label of this sample is uncertain. The CDR3 bases are TGTGCCAGCAGTACCCGACAGGGTAACTATGGCTACACCTTC. Protein: CASSTRQGNYGYTF.